This T cell receptor (beta chain) was documented in a study of blood T cell repertoires in COVID-19. Study details: Acute and convalescent COVID-19 specimens originated in the United States, Italy and Spain. Sources were T cells, B-cell-depleted T cells, or PBMCs; the material itself was cDNA or gDNA.

The CDR3 sequence is 16 residues long. V shed 1 base, J shed 2 bases, and the junction held 5 bases outside the gene matches. Germline V lookup: CDR1 SGHDN, CDR2 FVKESK. As handled by the study authors: It was from reference gene primer amplification that nucleated cell counts were estimated. Method: immunoSEQ multiplex PCR; TCRdb's copy keeps in-frame clones and lacks some. That table gives V, J and clone size, and the DNA gave D and trimming. Of 100,000 to 150,000 clones in the sample, 70% to 75% were seen once. The J gene is TRBJ2-1, the V gene TRBV14; TRBD2 agrees at 7 bases. The sequenced material came from peripheral blood. This clonotype was sampled from a man aged 55 to 70 with acute or convalescent COVID-19. CDR3 region: CASSQGGRGAYNEQFF. The CDR3 DNA follows: TGTGCCAGCAGCCAAGGCGGGAGAGGCGCCTACAATGAGCAGTTCTTC. Drawing the rest from reference TRBV14 and TRBJ2-1, the complete variable domain is EAGVTQFPSHSVIEKGQTVTLRCDPISGHDNLYWYRRVMGKEIKFLLHFVKESKQDESGMPNNRFLAERTGGTYSTLKVQPAELEDSGVYFCASSQGGRGAYNEQFFGPGTRLTVL.